The entry that follows covers one T cell receptor (beta chain) sequence. Its antigen is undetermined. Primed by a sample-barcoded 5' primer and a J-beta primer mix, a second PCR proceeded for roughly 6 to 12 cycles. The study obtained at least 3 million CDR3-containing paired-end reads from every sample. TCRdb ran MiXCR on the 5' RACE reads and lists one entry per CDR3 protein. The sample carries around 780,000 distinct CDR3 sequences, 25% to 30% recorded once. These data originate in a study of blood T cells in healthy people across ages. Broader study findings: Naive CD4+ cells and diversity were both higher in long-lived donors than in aged donors.

CDR3 length: 12 amino acids. CDR1 and CDR2 from the germline V gene are DFQATT and SNEGSKA (reference sequence). The data also belong to a second study, concerning T cells of mothers and their children. That source notes: The study recruited three healthy Caucasian mothers and their six children as donors. Each mother gave over 8 million TCR beta CDR3 reads; each child, about 3 million.

This TCR was sampled from a boy aged 5-17 years in good health. Sequenced: blood. The rearrangement links TRBV20-1 to TRBJ2-5; D is undetermined. The tail of the sequence fits TRBJ2-1 better, so the J call may be wrong. The CDR3 protein is CSAWRLSNEQFF. The CDR3 DNA reads TGCAGTGCTTGGCGTCTCTCCAATGAGCAGTTCTTC.